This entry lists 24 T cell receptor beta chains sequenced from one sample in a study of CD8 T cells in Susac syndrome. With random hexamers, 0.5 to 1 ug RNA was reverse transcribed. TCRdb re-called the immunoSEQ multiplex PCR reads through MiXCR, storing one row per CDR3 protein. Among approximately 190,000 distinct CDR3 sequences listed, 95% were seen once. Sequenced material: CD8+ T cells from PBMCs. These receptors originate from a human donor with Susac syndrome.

The DNA of the CDR3 is TGCAGCGTCGACGGGGGTCCAAAGCGGACCGGGGAGCTGTTTTTT. This encodes CSVDGGPKRTGELFF. The chain uses TRBV29-1 and TRBJ2-2, with a tentative D call TRBD2 (6 bases). V was clipped by 6 bases and J by 5 bases, with 19 bases between them. The length of the CDR3 is 15 residues. The V gene's germline CDR1 is SQVTM and CDR2 ANQGSEA.

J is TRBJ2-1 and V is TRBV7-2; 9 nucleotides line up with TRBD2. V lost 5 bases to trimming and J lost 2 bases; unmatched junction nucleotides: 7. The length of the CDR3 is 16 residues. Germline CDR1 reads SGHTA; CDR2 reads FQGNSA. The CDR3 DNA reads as TGTGCCAGCAGCGGAGAGCGGGGGGTCGCCTACAATGAGCAGTTCTTC. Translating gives CASSGERGVAYNEQFF.

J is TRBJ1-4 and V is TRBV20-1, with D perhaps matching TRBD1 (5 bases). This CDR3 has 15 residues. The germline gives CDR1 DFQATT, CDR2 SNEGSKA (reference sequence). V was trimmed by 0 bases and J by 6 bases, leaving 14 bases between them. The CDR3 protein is CSARDWRGGDEKLFF. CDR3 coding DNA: TGCAGTGCTAGAGATTGGAGGGGAGGTGATGAAAAACTGTTTTTT.

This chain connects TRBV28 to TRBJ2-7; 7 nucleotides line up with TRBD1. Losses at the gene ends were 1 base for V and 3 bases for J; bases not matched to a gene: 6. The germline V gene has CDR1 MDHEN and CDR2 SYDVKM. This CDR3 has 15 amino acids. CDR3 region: CASSLSMGQNYEQYF. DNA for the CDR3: TGTGCCAGCAGTTTATCCATGGGACAGAACTACGAGCAGTACTTC.

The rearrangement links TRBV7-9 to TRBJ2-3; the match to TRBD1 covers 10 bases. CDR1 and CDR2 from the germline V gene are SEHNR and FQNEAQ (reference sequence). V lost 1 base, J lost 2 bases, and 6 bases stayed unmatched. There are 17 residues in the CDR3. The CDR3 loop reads CASSLGPGQGYTDTQYF. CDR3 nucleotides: TGTGCCAGCAGCTTAGGACCGGGACAGGGGTACACAGATACGCAGTATTTT.

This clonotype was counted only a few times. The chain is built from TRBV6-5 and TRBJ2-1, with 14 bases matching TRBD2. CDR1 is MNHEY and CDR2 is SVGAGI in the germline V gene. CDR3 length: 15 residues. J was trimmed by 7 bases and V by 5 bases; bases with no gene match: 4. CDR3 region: CASSLGTSGRNEQFF. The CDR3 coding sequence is TGTGCCAGCAGTCTCGGGACTAGCGGGAGAAATGAGCAGTTCTTC.

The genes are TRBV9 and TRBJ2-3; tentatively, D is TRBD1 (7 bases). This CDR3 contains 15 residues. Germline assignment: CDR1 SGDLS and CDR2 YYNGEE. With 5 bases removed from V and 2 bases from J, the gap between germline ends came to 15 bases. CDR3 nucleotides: TGTGCCAGCAGGGCAGGGGGAGGAAACACAGATACGCAGTATTTT. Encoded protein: CASRAGGGNTDTQYF.

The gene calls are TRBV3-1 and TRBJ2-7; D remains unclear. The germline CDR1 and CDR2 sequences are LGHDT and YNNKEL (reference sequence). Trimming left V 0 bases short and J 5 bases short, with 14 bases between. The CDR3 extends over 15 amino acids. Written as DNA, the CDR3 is TGTGCCAGCAGCCAAGAGGTCCTGGGCCTTGACGAGCAGTACTTC. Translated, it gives CASSQEVLGLDEQYF.

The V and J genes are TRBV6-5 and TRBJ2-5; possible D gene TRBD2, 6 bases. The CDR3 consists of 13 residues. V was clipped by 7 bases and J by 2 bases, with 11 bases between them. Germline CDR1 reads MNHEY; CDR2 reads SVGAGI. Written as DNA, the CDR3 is TGTGCCAGCAAGAGGGGACTTCAAGAGACCCAGTACTTC. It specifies CASKRGLQETQYF.

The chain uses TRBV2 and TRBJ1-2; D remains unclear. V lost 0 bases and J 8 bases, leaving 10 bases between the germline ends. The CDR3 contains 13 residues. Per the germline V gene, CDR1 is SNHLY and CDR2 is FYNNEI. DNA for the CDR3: TGTGCCAGCAGTGAAGCAGAGGAACAGGGCTACACCTTC. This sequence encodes CASSEAEEQGYTF.

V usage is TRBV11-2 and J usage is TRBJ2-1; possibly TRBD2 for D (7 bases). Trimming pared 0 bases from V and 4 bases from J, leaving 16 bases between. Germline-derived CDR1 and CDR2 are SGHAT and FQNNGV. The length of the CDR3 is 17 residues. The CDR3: CASSLEGWGGQYNEQFF. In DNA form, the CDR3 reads TGTGCCAGCAGCTTAGAGGGGTGGGGGGGCCAGTACAATGAGCAGTTCTTC. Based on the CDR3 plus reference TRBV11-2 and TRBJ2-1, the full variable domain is EAGVAQSPRYKIIEKRQSVAFWCNPISGHATLYWYQQILGQGPKLLIQFQNNGVVDDSQLPKDRFSAERLKGVDSTLKIQPAKLEDSAVYLCASSLEGWGGQYNEQFFGPGTRLTVL.

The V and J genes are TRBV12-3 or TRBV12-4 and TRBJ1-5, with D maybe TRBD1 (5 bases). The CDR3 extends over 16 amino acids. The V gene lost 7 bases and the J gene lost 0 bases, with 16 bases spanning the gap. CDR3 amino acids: CASTNRAGYSNQPQHF. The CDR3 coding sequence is TGTGCCAGCACCAATAGGGCAGGGTATAGCAATCAGCCCCAGCATTTT.

The CDR3 spells CASSEAPGADGYTF. In DNA form, the CDR3 reads TGTGCCAGCAGTGAAGCGCCAGGTGCCGATGGCTACACCTTC. This chain links TRBV6-1 with TRBJ1-2; no clear D gene. The germline V gene has CDR1 MNHNS and CDR2 SASEGT. The CDR3 spans 14 residues. V shed 0 bases and J shed 6 bases, with 11 bases lying between them.

The CDR3 DNA is TGTGCCAGCAGCTCCCCACTAGCGGGAGGAAGCTACGAGCAGTACTTC. This sequence encodes CASSSPLAGGSYEQYF. The chain uses TRBV5-4 and TRBJ2-7, with TRBD2 matching over 12 bases. The CDR3 covers 16 residues. V lost 3 bases to trimming and J lost 3 bases; unmatched junction nucleotides: 7. Germline V gene data show CDR1 as SGHNT and CDR2 as YYREEE (reference sequence).

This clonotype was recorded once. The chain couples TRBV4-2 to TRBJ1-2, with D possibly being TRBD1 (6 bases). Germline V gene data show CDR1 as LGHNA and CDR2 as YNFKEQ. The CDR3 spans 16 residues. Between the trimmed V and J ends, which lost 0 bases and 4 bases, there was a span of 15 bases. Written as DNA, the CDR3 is TGTGCCAGCAGCCAAGATGTTTTGCAGGGGAGCTATGGCTACACCTTC. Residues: CASSQDVLQGSYGYTF.

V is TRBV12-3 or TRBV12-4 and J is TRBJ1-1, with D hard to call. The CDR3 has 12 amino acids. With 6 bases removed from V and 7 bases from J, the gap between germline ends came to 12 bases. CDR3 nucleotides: TGTGCCAGCAGCATTTTGCGAGGTGAAGCTTTCTTT. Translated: CASSILRGEAFF.

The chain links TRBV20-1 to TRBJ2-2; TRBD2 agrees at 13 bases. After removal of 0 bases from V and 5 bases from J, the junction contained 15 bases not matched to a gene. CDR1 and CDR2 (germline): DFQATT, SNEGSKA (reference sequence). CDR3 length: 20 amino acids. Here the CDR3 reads CSARDFGDDGLAGATGELFF. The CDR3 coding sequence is TGCAGTGCTAGAGATTTCGGGGATGACGGACTAGCGGGAGCGACCGGGGAGCTGTTTTTT.

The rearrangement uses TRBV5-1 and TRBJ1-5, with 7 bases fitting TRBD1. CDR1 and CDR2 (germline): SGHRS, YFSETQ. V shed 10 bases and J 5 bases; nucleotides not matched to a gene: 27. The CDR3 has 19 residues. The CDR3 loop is CARPSHRGEGAKEYQPQHF. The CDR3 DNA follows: TGCGCCCGACCTTCCCACCGAGGGGAGGGGGCGAAGGAGTATCAGCCCCAGCATTTT.

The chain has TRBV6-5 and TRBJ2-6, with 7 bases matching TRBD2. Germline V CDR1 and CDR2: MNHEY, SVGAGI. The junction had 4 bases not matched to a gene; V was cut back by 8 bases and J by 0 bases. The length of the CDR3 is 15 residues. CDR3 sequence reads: CASGRVLSGANVLTF. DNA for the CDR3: TGTGCCAGCGGGAGGGTGCTCTCTGGGGCCAACGTCCTGACTTTC.

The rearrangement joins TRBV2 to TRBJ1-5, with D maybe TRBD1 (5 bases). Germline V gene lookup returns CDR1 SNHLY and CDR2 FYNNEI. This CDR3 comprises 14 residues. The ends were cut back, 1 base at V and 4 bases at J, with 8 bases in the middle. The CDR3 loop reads CASSEGGVNQPQHF. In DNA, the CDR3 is TGTGCCAGCAGTGAAGGGGGGGTTAATCAGCCCCAGCATTTT. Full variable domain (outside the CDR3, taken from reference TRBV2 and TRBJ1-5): EPEVTQTPSHQVTQMGQEVILRCVPISNHLYFYWYRQILGQKVEFLVSFYNNEISEKSEIFDDQFSVERPDGSNFTLKIRSTKLEDSAMYFCASSEGGVNQPQHFGDGTRLSIL.

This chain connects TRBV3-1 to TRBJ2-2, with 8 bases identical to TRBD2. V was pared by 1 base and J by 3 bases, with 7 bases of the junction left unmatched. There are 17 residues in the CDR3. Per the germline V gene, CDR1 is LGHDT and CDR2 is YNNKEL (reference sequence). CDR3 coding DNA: TGTGCCAGCAGCCAAGTCTCTACGGGAGGGTACACCGGGGAGCTGTTTTTT. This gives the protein CASSQVSTGGYTGELFF.

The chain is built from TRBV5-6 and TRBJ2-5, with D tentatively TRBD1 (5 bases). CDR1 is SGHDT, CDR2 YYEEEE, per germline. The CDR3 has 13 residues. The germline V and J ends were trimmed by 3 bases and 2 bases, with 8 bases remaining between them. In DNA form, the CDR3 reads TGTGCCAGCAGCTGGGGCGATCAAGAGACCCAGTACTTC. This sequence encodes CASSWGDQETQYF.

The CDR3 bases are TGTGCCAGCAGTCCAGGGGGCGGGAGGCCTTTCCAGCAGTACTTC. Amino acid sequence: CASSPGGGRPFQQYF. This chain links TRBV27 with TRBJ2-7, with D perhaps matching TRBD1 or TRBD2 (8 bases each). Trimming removed 5 bases from V and 8 bases from J, with 22 bases in between. CDR1 is MNHEY and CDR2 is SMNVEV in the germline V gene (reference sequence). The CDR3 sequence is 15 residues long.

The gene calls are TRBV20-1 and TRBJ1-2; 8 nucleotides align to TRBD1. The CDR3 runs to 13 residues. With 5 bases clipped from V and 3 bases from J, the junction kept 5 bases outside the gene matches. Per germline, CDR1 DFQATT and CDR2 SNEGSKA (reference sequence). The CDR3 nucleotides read TGCAGTGCTCGACAGGGGATCTACTATGGCTACACCTTC. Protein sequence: CSARQGIYYGYTF.